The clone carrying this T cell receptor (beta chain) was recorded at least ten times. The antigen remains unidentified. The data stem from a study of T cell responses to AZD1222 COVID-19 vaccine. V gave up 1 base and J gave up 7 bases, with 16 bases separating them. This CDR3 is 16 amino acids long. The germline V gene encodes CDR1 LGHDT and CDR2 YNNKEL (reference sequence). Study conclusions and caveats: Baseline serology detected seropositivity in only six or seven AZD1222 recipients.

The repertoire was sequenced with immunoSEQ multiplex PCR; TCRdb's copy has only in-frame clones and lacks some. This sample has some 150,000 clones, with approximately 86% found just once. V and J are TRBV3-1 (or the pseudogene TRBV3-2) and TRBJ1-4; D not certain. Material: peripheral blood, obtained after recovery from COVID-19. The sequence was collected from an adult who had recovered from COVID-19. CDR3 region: CASSQAPNEEGEKLFF. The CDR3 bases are TGTGCCAGCAGCCAAGCGCCGAACGAGGAGGGTGAAAAACTGTTTTTT.